This T cell receptor (beta chain) was obtained from a study of T cell repertoires in ileal Crohn's disease. Time point: neoterminal ileum biopsy at postoperative endoscopy, about 6 months after surgery. The CDR3 spans 13 residues. CDR1 and CDR2 (germline): SGHNT, YYREEE (reference sequence). V lost 0 bases to trimming and J lost 1 base, with 4 bases between them. TCRdb's table, derived via immunoSEQ multiplex PCR, lists solely in-frame clones and lacks some. Counted here are about 9,200 clones, 79% occurring once; the ten biggest clones make up around 19%. This TCR derives from an adult with Crohn's disease. Sample: ileal tissue. This sequence joins TRBV5-4 and TRBJ2-5; no clear D gene. CDR3 coding DNA: TGTGCCAGCAGCTTGGACTTCCAAGAGACCCAGTACTTC. Amino acids: CASSLDFQETQYF.